The 31 T cell receptor beta chains given below trace back to one sample, sequenced in a study of radiotherapy plus CTLA-4 blockade in lung cancer. Sequencing was performed with immunoSEQ multiplex PCR; in TCRdb, only in-frame clones are kept and a portion is missing. This sample has roughly 100,000 clones; approximately 87% occur once, and the top ten carry about 2.2%. Sample: peripheral blood, taken from a patient treated with radiotherapy plus ipilimumab. The receptor source for this set is a human donor with non-small cell lung cancer that progressed on radiotherapy plus ipilimumab. Some clones in this sample may be carry-over from other donors' samples.

The chain couples TRBV28 to TRBJ1-1; TRBD1 matches at 10 bases. The germline gives CDR1 MDHEN, CDR2 SYDVKM. The CDR3 is 12 amino acids. V shed 3 bases, J shed 11 bases, and the junction held 3 bases outside the gene matches. The CDR3 sequence is CASSFGTGVAFF. The CDR3 coding sequence is TGTGCCAGCAGTTTTGGGACAGGGGTCGCTTTCTTT.

The chain employs TRBV7-9 and TRBJ1-1; D remains ambiguous. Germline-derived CDR1 and CDR2 are SEHNR and FQNEAQ (reference sequence). There are 12 residues in the CDR3. Trimming pared 3 bases from V and 3 bases from J, leaving 5 bases between. The CDR3 DNA follows: TGTGCCAGCAGCTTGTATGACACTGAAGCTTTCTTT. Protein product: CASSLYDTEAFF.

The chain couples TRBV7-8 to TRBJ1-2, with D hard to call. The CDR3 consists of 14 residues. Trimming shortened V by 3 bases and J by 7 bases, and 15 bases separated the two germline ends. CDR1 and CDR2 from the germline V gene are SGHVS and FQNEAQ. The CDR3 sequence is CASSFSILETGYTF. The CDR3 DNA reads TGTGCCAGCAGCTTTTCGATACTGGAGACTGGCTACACCTTC.

This clone has just one count. The chain links TRBV9 to TRBJ2-1, with D maybe TRBD2 (7 bases). This CDR3 has 13 amino acids. The V gene lost 4 bases and the J gene lost 11 bases, with 16 bases spanning the gap. CDR1 and CDR2 (germline): SGDLS, YYNGEE. The CDR3 region has the DNA TGTGCCAGCAGCCCCGGGGGGCGGGGAAAGCAGTTCTTC. Its protein is CASSPGGRGKQFF.

The sample holds one count of this clone. The chain employs TRBV5-4 and TRBJ1-3; D remains unclear. The CDR3 has 17 residues. Between the trimmed V and J ends, which lost 1 base and 0 bases, there was a span of 14 bases. Looked up from germline, CDR1 is SGHNT and CDR2 is YYREEE (reference sequence). CDR3 residues: CASSLPSIGVSGNTIYF. CDR3 bases: TGTGCCAGCAGCTTGCCGTCGATTGGCGTCTCTGGAAACACCATATATTTT.

The chain carries TRBV11-2 and TRBJ1-1; tentatively, D is TRBD1 (6 bases). The V and J ends lost 5 bases and 5 bases respectively, with 27 bases between them. Germline values: CDR1 SGHAT, CDR2 FQNNGV. The length of the CDR3 is 18 residues. The CDR3 nucleotides read TGTGCCAGCAGCCCCCGAGGTGGGACACACAACAGTAGGACTGAAGCTTTCTTT. This encodes CASSPRGGTHNSRTEAFF.

Only one count was recorded for this clone. The genes are TRBV5-4 and TRBJ2-1, with D unresolved. CDR3 length: 11 amino acids. CDR1 is SGHNT and CDR2 is YYREEE in the germline V gene (reference sequence). The ends were cut back, 4 bases at V and 6 bases at J, with 5 bases in the middle. The CDR3 loop is CASSRANEQFF. The CDR3, as DNA: TGTGCCAGCAGCAGGGCCAATGAGCAGTTCTTC.

CDR3 sequence reads: CASSFYRGSSYEQYF. CDR3 sequence (DNA): TGTGCCAGCAGTTTTTACAGGGGGAGCTCCTACGAGCAGTACTTC. The chain couples TRBV28 to TRBJ2-7; 8 bases are shared with TRBD1. The V gene's germline CDR1 is MDHEN and CDR2 SYDVKM. This CDR3 has 15 residues. Losses at the gene ends were 3 bases for V and 0 bases for J; bases not matched to a gene: 4.

Within the sample, this clone is medium-sized. The chain carries TRBV2 and TRBJ2-3; 7 positions agree with TRBD1. The CDR3 sequence is 16 residues long. The germline V gene encodes CDR1 SNHLY and CDR2 FYNNEI. V lost 4 bases and J lost 2; bases outside the gene matches: 9. The CDR3 DNA sequence: TGTGCCAGCAGTGGTGGACAGGATAAATTCACAGATACGCAGTATTTT. It yields the protein CASSGGQDKFTDTQYF. Looking up the rest from reference TRBV2 and TRBJ2-3 gives the full variable domain: EPEVTQTPSHQVTQMGQEVILRCVPISNHLYFYWYRQILGQKVEFLVSFYNNEISEKSEIFDDQFSVERPDGSNFTLKIRSTKLEDSAMYFCASSGGQDKFTDTQYFGPGTRLTVL.

There are a few counts of this clone. J is TRBJ1-2 and V is TRBV4-1; 9 bases are a match to TRBD1. The V gene's germline CDR1 is MGHRA and CDR2 YSYEKL. This CDR3 is 15 amino acids long. The ends lost 1 base at V and 4 bases at J; junction bases unmatched: 4. The CDR3 protein is CASSQGTGASYGYTF. In DNA form, the CDR3 reads TGCGCCAGCAGCCAAGGGACAGGGGCATCCTATGGCTACACCTTC.

V usage is TRBV9 and J usage is TRBJ2-5, with TRBD1 as a possible D gene (5 bases). The CDR3 consists of 12 residues. Trimming stripped 0 bases from V and 7 bases from J, with 7 bases between. CDR1 and CDR2 (germline): SGDLS, YYNGEE. The CDR3 here is CASSVAGSTQYF. Here the CDR3 DNA reads TGTGCCAGCAGCGTAGCAGGGTCGACCCAGTACTTC.

The count of this clone is one. The CDR3 protein is CASTSRGGTTYGYTF. As DNA, the CDR3 is TGTGCCAGCACCTCGCGGGGAGGGACCACCTATGGCTACACCTTC. V gene TRBV7-8 combines with J gene TRBJ1-2; D might be TRBD1 (5 bases). The CDR3 is made up of 15 amino acids. Germline loops: CDR1 SGHVS, CDR2 FQNEAQ. V was clipped by 7 bases and J by 4 bases, with 19 bases between them.

V usage is TRBV2 and J usage is TRBJ1-1; no clear D. The V end was cut by 4 bases, the J end by 3 bases, with 12 bases between. The germline V gene encodes CDR1 SNHLY and CDR2 FYNNEI. The CDR3 is 14 amino acids. The CDR3 loop reads CASSGPHSDTEAFF. CDR3 in DNA: TGTGCCAGCAGTGGGCCCCATTCGGACACTGAAGCTTTCTTT. The whole variable domain, filled in from reference TRBV2 and TRBJ1-1, reads EPEVTQTPSHQVTQMGQEVILRCVPISNHLYFYWYRQILGQKVEFLVSFYNNEISEKSEIFDDQFSVERPDGSNFTLKIRSTKLEDSAMYFCASSGPHSDTEAFFGQGTRLTVV.

This CDR3 is CASSISRSAYEQYF. The DNA of the CDR3 is TGTGCCAGTAGTATTTCCAGATCCGCCTACGAGCAGTACTTC. This chain uses TRBV19 with TRBJ2-7, with no clear D. Germline V gene sequence: CDR1 LNHDA, CDR2 SQIVND (reference sequence). The germline V and J ends were trimmed by 3 bases and 2 bases, with 11 bases remaining between them. The CDR3 consists of 14 residues.

The chain carries TRBV5-1 and TRBJ1-4; a weak D match, TRBD1 (5 bases). Germline loops: CDR1 SGHRS, CDR2 YFSETQ. V lost 0 bases to trimming and J lost 4 bases, with 10 bases between them. The CDR3 covers 15 residues. CDR3 sequence reads: CASSLASGGNEKLFF. The CDR3 nucleotides read TGCGCCAGCAGCTTGGCGTCTGGGGGTAATGAAAAACTGTTTTTT. Variable domain in full (rest from reference TRBV5-1 and TRBJ1-4): KAGVTQTPRYLIKTRGQQVTLSCSPISGHRSVSWYQQTPGQGLQFLFEYFSETQRNKGNFPGRFSGRQFSNSRSEMNVSTLELGDSALYLCASSLASGGNEKLFFGSGTQLSVL.

J is TRBJ2-1 and V is TRBV5-1; TRBD1 agrees at 7 bases. This CDR3 comprises 14 residues. Per germline, CDR1 SGHRS and CDR2 YFSETQ. Trimming removed 4 bases from V and 5 bases from J; junction bases left unmatched: 6. The CDR3 spells CASSTDRVDNEQFF. The CDR3, as DNA: TGCGCCAGCAGCACCGACAGGGTGGACAATGAGCAGTTCTTC. Combining the CDR3 with reference TRBV5-1 and TRBJ2-1 gives the whole variable domain KAGVTQTPRYLIKTRGQQVTLSCSPISGHRSVSWYQQTPGQGLQFLFEYFSETQRNKGNFPGRFSGRQFSNSRSEMNVSTLELGDSALYLCASSTDRVDNEQFFGPGTRLTVL.

The chain is built from TRBV11-2 and TRBJ2-7, with 11 nucleotides matching TRBD2. Germline loops: CDR1 SGHAT, CDR2 FQNNGV. Trimming took 6 bases from V and 4 from J; bases not matched to a gene: 14. The CDR3 is 17 residues long. The CDR3 here is CASSIKDPASGGYEQYF. In nucleotides, the CDR3 is TGTGCCAGCAGTATAAAAGATCCGGCTAGCGGGGGGTACGAGCAGTACTTC. The full variable domain, rest sourced from reference TRBV11-2 and TRBJ2-7, is EAGVAQSPRYKIIEKRQSVAFWCNPISGHATLYWYQQILGQGPKLLIQFQNNGVVDDSQLPKDRFSAERLKGVDSTLKIQPAKLEDSAVYLCASSIKDPASGGYEQYFGPGTRLTVT.

This sequence joins TRBV5-1 and TRBJ1-4, with 9 bases fitting TRBD1. This CDR3 is 17 amino acids long. Germline CDR1 reads SGHRS; CDR2 reads YFSETQ. The V gene end was trimmed by 4 bases and the J gene end by 8 bases; junction bases not matched to a gene: 15. Written as DNA, the CDR3 is TGCGCCAGCAGCCCCGGGACAGGGAATGCCTTAGGGGAAAAACTGTTTTTT. Its protein product is CASSPGTGNALGEKLFF.

The rearrangement uses TRBV7-2 and TRBJ1-3, with TRBD1 matching over 7 bases. Germline assignment: CDR1 SGHTA and CDR2 FQGNSA. The CDR3 covers 15 residues. The ends lost 5 bases at V and 0 bases at J; junction bases unmatched: 4. Written as DNA, the CDR3 is TGTGCCAGCAGCCCAGGGACAGCCTCTGGAAACACCATATATTTT. This sequence encodes CASSPGTASGNTIYF.

V gene TRBV5-6 combines with J gene TRBJ1-2; a possible D gene is TRBD1 (6 bases). Trimming left V 0 bases short and J 4 bases short, with 7 bases between. This CDR3 comprises 13 residues. Per the germline V gene, CDR1 is SGHDT and CDR2 is YYEEEE. CDR3 sequence reads: CASSLEGVYGYTF. CDR3 in DNA: TGTGCCAGCAGCTTGGAGGGGGTCTATGGCTACACCTTC.

The genes are TRBV25-1 and TRBJ2-3, with 10 positions matching TRBD1. The CDR3 sequence is 13 residues long. V was clipped by 10 bases and J by 5 bases; unmatched bases: 6. CDR1 and CDR2 (germline): MGHDK, SYGVNS. The DNA for the CDR3 is TGTGCCACTTCCGGGACAGGGGTAGATACGCAGTATTTT. It specifies CATSGTGVDTQYF.

On this clone: At one end, the junction sequence differs from germline, possibly due to a read error. The chain is built from TRBV7-7 and TRBJ2-5; 8 bases are shared with TRBD2. This CDR3 has 14 amino acids. Germline loops: CDR1 SSHAT, CDR2 FNYEAQ (reference sequence). This chain's CDR3 is CASSPRTSLETQYF. The CDR3 coding sequence is TGTGCTAGCAGCCCAAGGACTAGCCTGGAGACCCAGTACTTC.

This sequence joins TRBV28 and TRBJ1-1; 8 nucleotides align to TRBD1. Unmatched junction bases numbered 7, after V lost 2 bases and J lost 5 bases. There are 15 residues in the CDR3. CDR1 is MDHEN, CDR2 SYDVKM, per germline. DNA of the CDR3: TGTGCCAGCAGTTTAATCGGACAGGGTAGGACTGAAGCTTTCTTT. Translating it yields CASSLIGQGRTEAFF.

This clone was seen a single time. J is TRBJ2-1 and V is TRBV6-5; D gene ambiguous. Germline values: CDR1 MNHEY, CDR2 SVGAGI. Trimming stripped 5 bases from V and 4 bases from J, with 9 bases between. CDR3 size: 13 residues. The CDR3 bases are TGTGCCAGCAGTACCCTAATGTACAATGAGCAGTTCTTC. Translation gives CASSTLMYNEQFF.

Written as DNA, the CDR3 is TGTGCCAGCAGCGTAGTAGGGGCGAGGGGAGATACGCAGTATTTT. Protein: CASSVVGARGDTQYF. The chain links TRBV9 to TRBJ2-3, with D possibly called TRBD1 or TRBD2 (5 bases each). V was shortened by 0 bases and J by 5 bases, with 13 bases between the two germline ends. Germline V gene data show CDR1 as SGDLS and CDR2 as YYNGEE. CDR3 length equals 15 residues.

The V and J genes are TRBV11-2 and TRBJ1-2; the match to TRBD1 covers 7 bases. The CDR3 sequence is 15 residues long. The V and J ends lost 5 bases and 0 bases, in that order; junction bases with no gene match: 6. CDR1 and CDR2 from the germline V gene are SGHAT and FQNNGV. As DNA, the CDR3 is TGTGCCAGCAGCCCGAGGGACAGCGCTAACTATGGCTACACCTTC. Amino acid sequence: CASSPRDSANYGYTF.

This rearrangement joins TRBV6-5 to TRBJ2-5, with D perhaps TRBD1 or TRBD2 (5 bases each). V gave up 4 bases and J gave up 4 bases, with 19 bases separating them. The length of the CDR3 is 16 residues. CDR1 MNHEY and CDR2 SVGAGI come from the germline V gene. The CDR3 DNA is TGTGCCAGCAGTTCCCCTAGCAAGAGAGGGGTAGAGACCCAGTACTTC. The encoded protein is CASSSPSKRGVETQYF.

The chain employs TRBV30 and TRBJ2-7, with D hard to call. The CDR3 consists of 15 residues. Germline V lookup: CDR1 GTSNPN, CDR2 SVGIG (reference sequence). The V gene lost 1 base and the J gene lost 2 bases, with 15 bases spanning the gap. The CDR3 DNA sequence: TGTGCCTGGAGTGATTTAGGGTCAACAACCTACGAGCAGTACTTC. It specifies CAWSDLGSTTYEQYF.

The rearrangement joins TRBV2 to TRBJ1-1, with D unclear. The CDR3 runs to 13 residues. Germline assignment: CDR1 SNHLY and CDR2 FYNNEI. Deletions cut 6 bases from V and 1 base from J, with 9 bases between. The CDR3 sequence: CASRWPWNTEAFF. The DNA of the CDR3 is TGTGCCAGCAGGTGGCCTTGGAACACTGAAGCTTTCTTT.

The gene calls are TRBV4-2 and TRBJ2-3, with D unresolved. The CDR3 is made up of 13 amino acids. Germline V gene sequence: CDR1 LGHNA, CDR2 YNFKEQ. V was cut by 4 bases and J by 7 bases, with 12 bases left in between. CDR3 in DNA: TGTGCCAGCAGCCTATCACTTGTGAATACGCAGTATTTT. It is translated as CASSLSLVNTQYF.

The chain carries TRBV18 and TRBJ1-4; 12 bases map to TRBD1. The germline V gene has CDR1 KGHSH and CDR2 LQKENI. V lost 6 bases, J lost 7 bases, and 6 bases stayed unmatched. The CDR3 extends over 15 amino acids. DNA for the CDR3: TGTGCCAGCTCCCCGGGACAGGGGGCGTCTGAAAAACTGTTTTTT. Residues: CASSPGQGASEKLFF.